The rows below give T cell receptor beta chains drawn from one sample of a study of shared clonotypes between healthy human individuals. Produced via immunoSEQ multiplex PCR; TCRdb's table is partial and in-frame only. Of 2 million to 2.5 million clones in the sample, almost 96% are singletons; the top ten hold 0.1% to 0.15%. Sequencing was performed on naive CD4+ T cells sorted from blood. All receptors come from a man between 18 and 35 years old in good health. Each CDR3 is given with its conserved first and last residue. A D gene is named only where the DNA matches it firmly. Size is omitted from some rows. Given values are once, few, many or a class for expanded clones.

CDR3 protein: CASSLRREEYIQYF
CDR3 DNA: TGTGCCAGCAGTTTACGGCGGGAGGAATACATTCAGTACTTC
D gene: TRBD2
V gene: TRBV27
J gene: TRBJ2-4
clone size: -

CDR3 protein: CASSPDSGYGYTF
CDR3 DNA: TGCGCCAGCAGCCCGGACAGCGGGTATGGCTACACCTTC
D gene: -
V gene: TRBV5-1
J gene: TRBJ1-2
clone size: -

CDR3 protein: CASRGLAGGPAYNEQFF
CDR3 DNA: TGTGCCAGCAGGGGACTAGCGGGAGGGCCAGCGTACAATGAGCAGTTCTTC
D gene: TRBD2
V gene: TRBV27
J gene: TRBJ2-1
clone size: -

CDR3 protein: CASSLVRTGYEQCF
CDR3 DNA: TGTGCCAGCAGTTTAGTGCGGACTGGCTACGAGCAGTGCTTC
D gene: -
V gene: TRBV27
J gene: TRBJ2-7
clone size: -

CDR3 protein: CASSPRLTDTQYF
CDR3 DNA: TGTGCCAGCAGCCCGAGGTTAACAGATACGCAGTATTTT
D gene: -
V gene: TRBV11-1
J gene: TRBJ2-3
clone size: -

CDR3 protein: CAWSVRAVLVGKGDTQYF
CDR3 DNA: TGTGCCTGGAGTGTACGGGCCGTTCTAGTGGGTAAGGGAGATACGCAGTATTTT
D gene: -
V gene: TRBV30
J gene: TRBJ2-3
clone size: -

CDR3 protein: CASSAGGPDTTTYGYTF
CDR3 DNA: TGTGCCAGCAGCGCGGGGGGACCTGACACGACTACCTATGGCTACACCTTC
D gene: -
V gene: TRBV28
J gene: TRBJ1-2
clone size: -

CDR3 protein: CASSLGTPWAGAQETQYF
CDR3 DNA: TGTGCCAGCAGCTTAGGAACCCCGTGGGCAGGGGCCCAAGAGACCCAGTACTTC
D gene: -
V gene: TRBV11-3
J gene: TRBJ2-5
clone size: -

CDR3 protein: CASSRQGAETEAFF
CDR3 DNA: TGTGCCAGCAGCCGACAGGGGGCGGAAACTGAAGCTTTCTTT
D gene: TRBD1
V gene: TRBV7-2
J gene: TRBJ1-1
clone size: -

CDR3 protein: CASSGQGARETQYF
CDR3 DNA: TGTGCCAGCAGTGGACAGGGGGCTCGGGAGACCCAGTACTTC
D gene: TRBD1
V gene: TRBV2
J gene: TRBJ2-5
clone size: -

CDR3 protein: CASSLGGPANEKLFF
CDR3 DNA: TGTGCCAGCAGCTTAGGCGGACCCGCGAATGAAAAACTGTTTTTT
D gene: -
V gene: TRBV7-9
J gene: TRBJ1-4
clone size: -

CDR3 protein: CASSLKGLAGAYEQYF
CDR3 DNA: TGTGCCAGCAGCCTCAAAGGACTAGCGGGAGCCTACGAGCAGTACTTC
D gene: TRBD2
V gene: TRBV7-9
J gene: TRBJ2-7
clone size: -

CDR3 protein: CASTYGGLQQETQYF
CDR3 DNA: TGTGCCAGCACCTACGGTGGACTGCAGCAAGAGACCCAGTACTTC
D gene: -
V gene: TRBV2
J gene: TRBJ2-5
clone size: -

CDR3 protein: CATSSREGSRTEAFF
CDR3 DNA: TGTGCCACCAGCAGCAGGGAGGGAAGCAGAACTGAAGCTTTCTTT
D gene: -
V gene: TRBV15
J gene: TRBJ1-1
clone size: -

CDR3 protein: CASTPTGWPFETQYF
CDR3 DNA: TGTGCCAGCACCCCGACAGGGTGGCCTTTCGAGACCCAGTACTTC
D gene: TRBD1
V gene: TRBV6-5
J gene: TRBJ2-5
clone size: -

CDR3 protein: CASSLHGAAIGTGELFF
CDR3 DNA: TGTGCCAGCAGCTTACATGGGGCAGCGATAGGCACCGGGGAGCTGTTTTTT
D gene: -
V gene: TRBV11-1
J gene: TRBJ2-2
clone size: -

CDR3 protein: CASSQDLGAPQHF
CDR3 DNA: TGTGCCAGCAGCCAAGATCTCGGGGCGCCCCAGCATTTT
D gene: -
V gene: TRBV14
J gene: TRBJ1-5
clone size: -

CDR3 protein: CASSPTSGSTDTQYF
CDR3 DNA: TGTGCCAGCAGTCCCACTAGCGGGAGCACAGATACGCAGTATTTT
D gene: TRBD2
V gene: TRBV6-5
J gene: TRBJ2-3
clone size: -

CDR3 protein: CASSETRTIYF
CDR3 DNA: TGTGCCAGCAGTGAAACCCGGACTATTTACTTC
D gene: -
V gene: TRBV2
J gene: TRBJ2-4
clone size: -

CDR3 protein: CASSPPGLALSIQYF
CDR3 DNA: TGTGCCAGCAGCCCCCCTGGACTAGCTTTGAGCATTCAGTACTTC
D gene: TRBD2
V gene: TRBV11-2
J gene: TRBJ2-4
clone size: -

CDR3 protein: CASSLRGALSEQYF
CDR3 DNA: TGTGCCAGCAGTTTAAGAGGGGCTCTAAGCGAGCAGTACTTC
D gene: -
V gene: TRBV28
J gene: TRBJ2-7
clone size: -

CDR3 protein: CASGEFVVRSRETQYF
CDR3 DNA: TGTGCCAGCGGGGAGTTTGTAGTCAGATCAAGGGAGACCCAGTACTTC
D gene: -
V gene: TRBV7-9
J gene: TRBJ2-5
clone size: once

CDR3 protein: CASSLEGGRNSPLHF
CDR3 DNA: TGTGCCAGCAGCTTGGAAGGGGGCAGGAATTCACCCCTCCACTTT
D gene: TRBD1
V gene: TRBV5-4
J gene: TRBJ1-6
clone size: -

CDR3 protein: CASSLGQSRYEQFF
CDR3 DNA: TGTGCCAGCAGCCTCGGACAGTCTAGGTATGAGCAGTTCTTC
D gene: -
V gene: TRBV7-8
J gene: TRBJ2-1
clone size: -

CDR3 protein: CASSVGTGLVYEQYF
CDR3 DNA: TGTGCCAGCAGCGTTGGGACAGGGTTGGTCTACGAGCAGTACTTC
D gene: TRBD1
V gene: TRBV9
J gene: TRBJ2-7
clone size: -

CDR3 protein: CASSNTGTPNWNSYEQYF
CDR3 DNA: TGTGCCAGCAGCAATACCGGGACCCCAAACTGGAACTCCTACGAGCAGTACTTC
D gene: -
V gene: TRBV21-1
J gene: TRBJ2-7
clone size: -

CDR3 protein: CASGGTGTDEQYF
CDR3 DNA: TGTGCCAGCGGGGGGACAGGGACGGACGAGCAGTACTTC
D gene: TRBD1
V gene: TRBV7-9
J gene: TRBJ2-7
clone size: -

CDR3 protein: CASSYSQGGKWGTQYF
CDR3 DNA: TGTGCCAGCAGTTACTCCCAGGGGGGCAAGTGGGGGACCCAGTACTTC
D gene: -
V gene: TRBV6-6
J gene: TRBJ2-5
clone size: -

CDR3 protein: CASSQGGQLTDTQYF
CDR3 DNA: TGTGCCAGCAGCCAAGGCGGACAGCTCACAGATACGCAGTATTTT
D gene: -
V gene: TRBV14
J gene: TRBJ2-3
clone size: -

CDR3 protein: CATSPMDWGTITDTQYF
CDR3 DNA: TGTGCCACCAGTCCTATGGACTGGGGGACGATCACAGATACGCAGTATTTT
D gene: -
V gene: TRBV15
J gene: TRBJ2-3
clone size: -

CDR3 protein: CAWQPSLNTDTQYF
CDR3 DNA: TGTGCCTGGCAGCCTTCACTAAACACAGATACGCAGTATTTT
D gene: -
V gene: TRBV30
J gene: TRBJ2-3
clone size: once

CDR3 protein: CASSQSVGGGNTIYF
CDR3 DNA: TGTGCCAGCAGCCAAAGCGTAGGGGGAGGAAACACCATATATTTT
D gene: -
V gene: TRBV7-2
J gene: TRBJ1-3
clone size: -

CDR3 protein: CASSLAQVSSVTQYF
CDR3 DNA: TGTGCCAGCAGCTTAGCGCAGGTTAGCTCGGTTACGCAGTATTTT
D gene: -
V gene: TRBV7-9
J gene: TRBJ2-3
clone size: -

CDR3 protein: CASSRWKEELFF
CDR3 DNA: TGTGCCAGCAGTAGGTGGAAGGAGGAGCTGTTTTTT
D gene: -
V gene: TRBV6-5
J gene: TRBJ2-2
clone size: -

CDR3 protein: CASSSGGTAYEQYF
CDR3 DNA: TGTGCCAGCAGCTCGGGGGGGACTGCCTACGAGCAGTACTTC
D gene: TRBD2
V gene: TRBV7-6
J gene: TRBJ2-7
clone size: -

CDR3 protein: CASSSNRQGETQYF
CDR3 DNA: TGCGCCAGCAGCTCTAACCGACAGGGTGAGACCCAGTACTTC
D gene: TRBD1
V gene: TRBV5-1
J gene: TRBJ2-5
clone size: once

CDR3 protein: CASSQRQGARSNQPQHF
CDR3 DNA: TGTGCCAGCAGTCAGAGACAGGGGGCGCGTAGCAATCAGCCCCAGCATTTT
D gene: TRBD1
V gene: TRBV28
J gene: TRBJ1-5
clone size: -

CDR3 protein: CAWSVQRNTDTQYF
CDR3 DNA: TGTGCCTGGAGTGTACAGCGGAACACAGATACGCAGTATTTT
D gene: -
V gene: TRBV30
J gene: TRBJ2-3
clone size: -